Following are 28 T cell receptor beta chains from one sample sequenced in a study of spatial heterogeneity in lung cancer (dated by TCRdb to the late 2010s). The library was built by means of 5' RACE. This sample was sequenced with a NextSeq 500. Starting from the raw public reads, TCRdb applied fastp trimming at Q25, assembled clones with MiXCR and retained in-frame beta chains. Each entry is one CDR3 protein sequence, shown with its most common DNA and genes. A total of 3,700 or so distinct CDR3 sequences appear in this sample, approximately 53% of them only once. 75% to 80% of the sample goes to the ten largest clones. Reading the label with the study, this specimen's time point is: sample taken at primary tumor resection. TCR sequencing used whole RNA extracted from tumor and nontumor lung tissue, or from cryopreserved PBMC samples, without cell sorting. The material was PBMCs, obtained at surgery. All receptors derive from a female donor with early-stage non-small cell lung cancer.

Comments on this clonotype: A library prepared for alpha chains yielded this beta chain as an off-target read; its size is of little meaning. The V gene is TRBV11-3, the J gene TRBJ2-7; 8 bases fit TRBD1. This CDR3 has 15 amino acids. The germline V gene has CDR1 SGHNT and CDR2 YENEEA. Trimming cost V 5 bases and J 5 bases; bases outside gene matches: 11. The CDR3: CASSPGLGQGDEQYF. The CDR3 DNA sequence: TGTGCCAGCAGCCCCGGATTAGGACAGGGTGACGAGCAGTACTTC.

Notes on this clonotype: As an off-target read in a library built for alpha chains, this beta chain has a frequency of little significance. This chain joins TRBV19 and TRBJ2-7; the D gene could be TRBD1 or TRBD2 (5 bases each). The CDR3 contains 13 residues. V was shortened by 7 bases and J by 5 bases, with 15 bases between the two germline ends. The germline gives CDR1 LNHDA, CDR2 SQIVND (reference sequence). The CDR3 is CASTRAGIDEQYF. DNA for the CDR3: TGTGCCAGTACGAGGGCAGGGATCGACGAGCAGTACTTC.

For this clonotype: This beta chain appears as a stray read in a library generated for alpha chains; its size is not informative. The genes are TRBV7-2 and TRBJ2-5; the D gene is possibly TRBD2 (6 bases). Germline lookup yields CDR1 SGHTA and CDR2 FQGNSA. The CDR3 length is 17 residues. V was cut by 4 bases and J by 5 bases, with 23 bases left in between. The CDR3 nucleotides read TGTGCCAGCAGCTGGGGTCTGGCTAGCGTAATATCGGAGACCCAGTACTTC. Protein product: CASSWGLASVISETQYF. The complete variable domain, with remaining parts taken from reference TRBV7-2 and TRBJ2-5, reads GAGVSQSPSNKVTEKGKDVELRCDPISGHTALYWYRQSLGQGLEFLIYFQGNSAPDKSGLPSDRFSAERTGGSVSTLTIQRTQQEDSAVYLCASSWGLASVISETQYFGPGTRLLVL.

With regard to this clonotype: The library was built for alpha chains, so this beta chain is an off-target read and its size means little. V and J are TRBV7-2 and TRBJ2-7; 9 nucleotides match TRBD2. The CDR3 extends over 11 amino acids. Germline assignment: CDR1 SGHTA and CDR2 FQGNSA. For the CDR3, the DNA is TGTGCTAGCGGGGGCTCCTACGAGCAGTACTTC. Translated, it gives CASGGSYEQYF.

With regard to this clonotype: This beta chain is a stray read from a library made for alpha chains; its abundance is not meaningful. The chain uses TRBV4-2 and TRBJ2-7; no firm D call. This CDR3 spans 13 amino acids. CDR1 LGHNA and CDR2 YNFKEQ come from the germline V gene. The V end lost 0 bases, the J end lost 1 base, and 4 bases lay between the germline ends. The CDR3 region is CASSQEASYEQYV. In DNA, the CDR3 is TGTGCCAGCAGCCAAGAGGCGTCCTACGAGCAGTACGTC.

This clonotype was detected a few times. Because the library targeted alpha chains, this beta chain is an off-target read whose size means little. The gene calls are TRBV19 and TRBJ2-2, with D possibly being TRBD1 (6 bases). Deletions cut 4 bases from V and 5 bases from J, with 8 bases between. The CDR3 has 13 residues. CDR1 and CDR2 from the germline V gene are LNHDA and SQIVND (reference sequence). DNA for the CDR3: TGTGCCAGTAGTACCCAGGGGACCGGGGAGCTGTTTTTT. Translating gives CASSTQGTGELFF.

In this sample, this clonotype is medium-sized (0.01 to 0.1%). The library was prepared for alpha chains; this beta chain is a stray read, so its frequency means little. The CDR3 nucleotides read TGTGCCAGCAGTGACAGCCCAGGTTCCGCAGATACGCAGTATTTT. It specifies CASSDSPGSADTQYF. This rearrangement joins TRBV6-4 to TRBJ2-3; D gene uncertain. Deletions cut 2 bases from V and 4 bases from J, with 13 bases between. Per the germline V gene, CDR1 is MRHNA and CDR2 is SNTAGT. The CDR3 has 15 amino acids.

A few counts support this clonotype. In a library made to pick up alpha chains, this beta chain is a stray read with a size that means little. The chain carries TRBV11-2 and TRBJ2-3; D might be TRBD1 (6 bases). Germline V gene lookup returns CDR1 SGHAT and CDR2 FQNNGV. This CDR3 has 16 amino acids. Between the trimmed V and J ends, which lost 4 bases and 5 bases, there was a span of 19 bases. The CDR3 DNA sequence: TGTGCCAGCAGCTCAGCCCAGGGCCCAGGGGTAGATACGCAGTATTTT. It encodes CASSSAQGPGVDTQYF.

As to this clonotype: Since it is a stray read in a library aimed at alpha chains, this beta chain has a size that is not meaningful. The chain uses TRBV4-1 and TRBJ2-7; no definite D call. The CDR3 runs 15 residues. CDR1 and CDR2 from the germline V gene are MGHRA and YSYEKL. V was shortened by 1 base and J by 0 bases, with 10 bases between the two germline ends. CDR3 protein: CASSQGDKSSYEQYF. CDR3 in DNA: TGCGCCAGCAGCCAAGGGGATAAGAGCTCCTACGAGCAGTACTTC.

On this clonotype itself: Being off target in a library aimed at alpha chains, this beta chain has a size of little meaning. The chain is built from TRBV29-1 and TRBJ2-1; D ambiguous. Per the germline V gene, CDR1 is SQVTM and CDR2 is ANQGSEA. Between the trimmed V and J ends, which lost 3 bases and 6 bases, there was a span of 12 bases. The CDR3 sequence is 13 residues long. CDR3 sequence (DNA): TGCAGCGTTGAGGCAGGCCTGGGCAATGAGCAGTTCTTC. Protein sequence: CSVEAGLGNEQFF.

Notes on this clonotype: This beta chain was picked up by a library intended for alpha chains and is off target, so its count carries little meaning. The chain employs TRBV7-2 and TRBJ2-5; possible D gene TRBD2, 6 bases. CDR1 and CDR2 from the germline V gene are SGHTA and FQGNSA. Deletions cut 3 bases from V and 5 bases from J, with 13 bases between. The CDR3 has 14 amino acids. CDR3 DNA: TGTGCCAGCAGCTTTGTGCGGGGAAGCGAGACCCAGTACTTC. It encodes CASSFVRGSETQYF.

On this clonotype: Because the library targeted alpha chains, this beta chain is an off-target read whose size means little. The chain is built from TRBV28 and TRBJ2-5, with TRBD2 matching 14 bases. This CDR3 comprises 15 residues. The germline CDR1 and CDR2 sequences are MDHEN and SYDVKM. Germline trimming cut 9 bases from V and 7 bases from J; bases unmatched to any gene: 10. Here the CDR3 DNA reads TGTGCCAGTAGAGCCGGGACTAGCGGGAGTGGGACCCAGTACTTC. This encodes CASRAGTSGSGTQYF.

A note on this clonotype: This beta chain is an unintended read in a library built for alpha chains; its size means little. V usage is TRBV3-1 and J usage is TRBJ2-3; 9 bases are shared with TRBD2. With 1 base clipped from V and 7 bases from J, the junction kept 9 bases outside the gene matches. The CDR3 has 16 amino acids. Germline-derived CDR1 and CDR2 are LGHDT and YNNKEL (reference sequence). CDR3: CASSQVSGGRENTQYF. For the CDR3, the DNA is TGTGCCAGCAGCCAAGTAAGCGGGGGGCGCGAGAATACGCAGTATTTT.

About this clonotype itself: The library was designed around alpha chains, so this beta chain is a stray read whose abundance carries little weight. The rearrangement joins TRBV28 to TRBJ2-7, with D possibly being TRBD2 (5 bases). Germline V gene data show CDR1 as MDHEN and CDR2 as SYDVKM. V was cut by 1 base and J by 6 bases, with 7 bases left in between. This CDR3 contains 12 residues. CDR3 loop: CASSLSGSEQYF. Written as DNA, the CDR3 is TGTGCCAGCAGTTTATCGGGAAGCGAGCAGTACTTC.

Points on this clonotype: This beta chain is a stray sequence in a library constructed for alpha chains; its clone size is not meaningful. This chain uses TRBV18 with TRBJ2-7, with D maybe TRBD1 (6 bases). The CDR3 consists of 15 residues. Trimming removed 4 bases at V and 2 bases at J, with 15 bases between. Looked up from germline, CDR1 is KGHSH and CDR2 is LQKENI. The CDR3, as DNA: TGTGCCAGCTCACGGGGTATGGACAGACCCTACGAGCAGTACTTC. This codes for CASSRGMDRPYEQYF.

About this clonotype itself: Since it is a stray read in a library aimed at alpha chains, this beta chain has a size that is not meaningful. The chain has TRBV3-1 and TRBJ2-7; D remains ambiguous. This CDR3 spans 15 amino acids. Germline CDR1 is LGHDT and CDR2 is YNNKEL (reference sequence). The V end lost 4 bases, the J end lost 3 bases, and 16 bases lay between the germline ends. CDR3 loop: CASSPGGTPVYEQYF. The DNA for the CDR3 is TGTGCCAGCAGCCCCGGTGGAACACCCGTCTACGAGCAGTACTTC.

Turning to this clonotype: This beta chain turned up in a library designed for alpha chains; as an off-target read, its abundance says little. The chain carries TRBV13 and TRBJ2-7; possible D gene TRBD1, 6 bases. The CDR3 covers 14 residues. Trimming stripped 0 bases from V and 3 bases from J, with 9 bases between. Germline V CDR1 and CDR2: PRHDT, FYEKMQ (reference sequence). CDR3 bases: TGTGCCAGCAGCTTAGGACAGGGAGTCTACGAGCAGTACGTC. Translation: CASSLGQGVYEQYV.

This clonotype was seen a handful of times. This beta chain represents an off-target read in a library built for alpha chains; its size is of limited meaning. The rearrangement joins TRBV25-1 to TRBJ2-3; D may be TRBD2 (6 bases). This CDR3 is 13 amino acids long. Germline assignment: CDR1 MGHDK and CDR2 SYGVNS. V was pared by 7 bases and J by 0 bases, with 8 bases between. CDR3 bases: TGTGCCAGCATTGCGGGGAGCACAGATACGCAGTATTTT. Translated, it gives CASIAGSTDTQYF.

Turning to this clonotype: Little can be read into the size of this beta chain, an off-target read in a library designed for alpha chains. CDR3 amino acids: CASSLIAGSDTQYF. The DNA for the CDR3 is TGCGCCAGCAGCTTGATAGCGGGATCAGATACGCAGTATTTT. The chain uses TRBV5-1 and TRBJ2-3; 8 nucleotides agree with TRBD2. J lost 4 bases, V lost 1 base, and 2 bases had no gene match. The CDR3 runs 14 residues. Germline V gene lookup returns CDR1 SGHRS and CDR2 YFSETQ.

A remark on this clonotype: Since the library was made to target alpha chains, this beta chain is a stray read and its abundance is not meaningful. The rearrangement joins TRBV5-1 to TRBJ2-6; 12 nucleotides agree with TRBD2. Losses at the gene ends were 4 bases for V and 2 bases for J; bases not matched to a gene: 10. The V gene's germline CDR1 is SGHRS and CDR2 YFSETQ. This CDR3 contains 19 residues. The CDR3: CASSPQTLAGGAGANVLTF. In nucleotides, the CDR3 is TGCGCCAGCAGCCCACAAACACTAGCGGGAGGAGCTGGGGCCAACGTCCTGACTTTC.

A remark on this clonotype: This beta chain was picked up by a library intended for alpha chains and is off target, so its count carries little meaning. This chain uses TRBV27 with TRBJ2-5; no clear D gene. Trimming pared 1 base from V and 1 base from J, leaving 10 bases between. Looked up from germline, CDR1 is MNHEY and CDR2 is SMNVEV (reference sequence). The CDR3 runs 15 residues. CDR3 residues: CASSLWGRPQETQYF. The DNA of the CDR3 is TGTGCCAGCAGTTTATGGGGAAGGCCCCAAGAGACCCAGTACTTC.

Comment on this clonotype: The library was prepared for alpha chains; this beta chain is a stray read, so its frequency means little. The chain uses TRBV7-9 and TRBJ2-1; D is possibly TRBD2 (6 bases). Per the germline V gene, CDR1 is SEHNR and CDR2 is FQNEAQ (reference sequence). V shed 8 bases and J shed 4 bases, with 12 bases lying between them. CDR3 size: 13 residues. The CDR3 region has the DNA TGTGCCAGCGGGAGGCTACCTTACAATGAGCAGTTCTTC. It is translated as CASGRLPYNEQFF. Filled out from reference TRBV7-9 and TRBJ2-1, the complete variable domain reads DTGVSQNPRHKITKRGQNVTFRCDPISEHNRLYWYRQTLGQGPEFLTYFQNEAQLEKSRLLSDRFSAERPKGSFSTLEIQRTEQGDSAMYLCASGRLPYNEQFFGPGTRLTVL.

Only a few counts were recorded for this clonotype. This beta chain appears as a stray read in a library generated for alpha chains; its size is not informative. This chain uses TRBV7-9 with TRBJ2-3; no firm D call. Germline values: CDR1 SEHNR, CDR2 FQNEAQ (reference sequence). With 6 bases removed from V and 2 bases from J, the gap between germline ends came to 18 bases. The CDR3 is 16 residues long. CDR3 amino acids: CASRVLSPTPTDTQYF. The CDR3 DNA is TGTGCCAGCAGGGTTCTAAGCCCGACCCCCACAGATACGCAGTATTTT. Looking up the rest from reference TRBV7-9 and TRBJ2-3 gives the full variable domain: DTGVSQNPRHKITKRGQNVTFRCDPISEHNRLYWYRQTLGQGPEFLTYFQNEAQLEKSRLLSDRFSAERPKGSFSTLEIQRTEQGDSAMYLCASRVLSPTPTDTQYFGPGTRLTVL.

Only a few counts were recorded for this clonotype. This beta chain is a stray sequence in a library constructed for alpha chains; its clone size is not meaningful. The chain uses TRBV18 and TRBJ2-3, with unresolved D. CDR1 KGHSH and CDR2 LQKENI come from the germline V gene. The CDR3 loop spans 11 amino acids. V lost 3 bases and J lost 6, with 4 bases in between. The CDR3 spells CASSPWDTQYF. As DNA, the CDR3 is TGTGCCAGCTCACCCTGGGATACGCAGTATTTT.

Turning to this clonotype: Since it is a stray read in a library aimed at alpha chains, this beta chain has a size that is not meaningful. This rearrangement joins TRBV9 to TRBJ2-5; 13 bases map to TRBD2. The germline V gene has CDR1 SGDLS and CDR2 YYNGEE. The CDR3 has 14 amino acids. The trim removed 3 bases at V and 5 bases at J, leaving 1 base unmatched. CDR3 in amino acids: CASSATSGGETQYF. The CDR3 DNA reads TGTGCCAGCAGCGCGACTAGCGGGGGGGAGACCCAGTACTTC. Complete variable domain (other parts from reference TRBV9 and TRBJ2-5): DSGVTQTPKHLITATGQRVTLRCSPRSGDLSVYWYQQSLDQGLQFLIQYYNGEERAKGNILERFSAQQFPDLHSELNLSSLELGDSALYFCASSATSGGETQYFGPGTRLLVL.

In the case of this clonotype: Little can be read into the size of this beta chain, an off-target read in a library designed for alpha chains. The chain links TRBV3-1 to TRBJ2-1; unclear D gene. Per germline, CDR1 LGHDT and CDR2 YNNKEL (reference sequence). The CDR3 is 13 residues long. The germline V and J ends were trimmed by 0 bases and 5 bases, with 5 bases remaining between them. The CDR3 coding sequence is TGTGCCAGCAGCCAAGATCGACACAATGAGCAGTTCTTC. It specifies CASSQDRHNEQFF.

As to this clonotype: This beta chain represents an off-target read in a library built for alpha chains; its size is of limited meaning. V is TRBV7-9 and J is TRBJ2-5; D might be TRBD2 (7 bases). Germline V gene lookup returns CDR1 SEHNR and CDR2 FQNEAQ (reference sequence). The CDR3 length is 14 residues. Trimming took 3 bases from V and 4 from J, leaving 12 bases between them. The CDR3 here is CASSFGGARETQYF. In DNA, the CDR3 is TGTGCCAGCAGCTTTGGGGGGGCTCGAGAGACCCAGTACTTC. The complete variable domain, with remaining parts taken from reference TRBV7-9 and TRBJ2-5, reads DTGVSQNPRHKITKRGQNVTFRCDPISEHNRLYWYRQTLGQGPEFLTYFQNEAQLEKSRLLSDRFSAERPKGSFSTLEIQRTEQGDSAMYLCASSFGGARETQYFGPGTRLLVL.

Note on this clonotype: This beta chain turned up in a library designed for alpha chains; as an off-target read, its abundance says little. The V and J genes are TRBV12-3 or TRBV12-4 and TRBJ2-3; TRBD2 matches 10 bases. There are 16 residues in the CDR3. After removal of 6 bases from V and 1 base from J, the junction contained 7 bases not matched to a gene. CDR3 amino acids: CASRRNLAGGTDTQYF. The CDR3 DNA reads TGTGCCAGCAGACGCAATCTAGCGGGGGGCACAGATACGCAGTATTTT.